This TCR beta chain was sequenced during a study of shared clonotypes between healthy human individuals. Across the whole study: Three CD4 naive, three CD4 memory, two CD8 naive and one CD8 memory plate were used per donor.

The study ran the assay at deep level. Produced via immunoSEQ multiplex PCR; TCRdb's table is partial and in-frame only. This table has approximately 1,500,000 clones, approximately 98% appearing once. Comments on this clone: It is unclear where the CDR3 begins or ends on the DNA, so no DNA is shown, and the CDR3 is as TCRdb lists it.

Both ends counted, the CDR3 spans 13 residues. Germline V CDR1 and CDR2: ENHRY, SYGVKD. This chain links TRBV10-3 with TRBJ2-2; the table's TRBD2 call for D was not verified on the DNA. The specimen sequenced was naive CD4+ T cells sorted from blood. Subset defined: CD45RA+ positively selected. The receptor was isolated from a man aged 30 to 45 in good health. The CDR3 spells CAISESILGSCFF.